This paragraph covers one T cell receptor beta chain sequence. The sample belongs to a study of OX40 agonist ivuxolimab in advanced cancers. Study in general: A male proportion of approximately 80% was recorded, with mean age approximately 56 years and range 23 to 79.

Between the trimmed V and J ends, which lost 2 bases and 6 bases, there was a span of 4 bases. The CDR3 extends over 11 amino acids. Germline V gives CDR1 MNHNS, CDR2 SASEGT. Generated by immunoSEQ multiplex PCR, the TCRdb table keeps only in-frame clones and is missing some. The table has some 99,000 clones, 70% to 90% seen once. The chain links TRBV6-1 to TRBJ2-5; no reliable D call. This TCR was recovered from an adult with an advanced solid tumor such as melanoma, head and neck, liver or kidney cancer. The source was CD4+ or CD8+ T cells sorted from blood, collected in a trial of the OX40 agonist ivuxolimab. CDR3 amino acids: CASSELKTQYF. The CDR3 DNA reads as TGTGCCAGCAGTGAACTCAAGACCCAGTACTTC.